This T cell receptor beta chain was sequenced in a study of blood T cell repertoires in COVID-19. This CDR3 is 15 amino acids long. Germline loops: CDR1 SGDLS, CDR2 YYNGEE. Trimming stripped 4 bases from V and 1 base from J, with 11 bases between. Data came from immunoSEQ multiplex PCR; TCRdb stores just in-frame clones and leaves some out. This sample has over 65,000 clones, with about 87% found just once. The chain has TRBV9 and TRBJ1-4, with D unresolved. The sequence was obtained from a man aged 45-65 years with active COVID-19. What was sequenced was peripheral blood. This chain's CDR3 is CASSSSGVTNEKLFF. The CDR3 DNA follows: TGTGCCAGCAGCAGCTCCGGGGTAACTAATGAAAAACTGTTTTTT.